Sequencing of this T cell receptor (beta chain) was carried out in a study of blood T cell repertoires in COVID-19. Study at large: Material from acute and convalescent COVID-19 was sourced from the United States, Italy and Spain.

CDR3 length: 15 amino acids. Germline CDR1 and CDR2: MNHEY and SMNVEV (reference sequence). V trimming: 6 bases; J trimming: 6 bases; junction bases outside the gene matches: 11. The authors' processing: Amplified reference gene primers provided the basis for estimating nucleated cell counts. Generated by immunoSEQ multiplex PCR, the TCRdb table keeps only in-frame clones and is missing some. The D gene and trimming were derived from the DNA, and the V and J assignments and clone size from that table. The sample lists tens of thousands of clones, 91% occurring once. This sequence joins TRBV27 and TRBJ2-4, with TRBD1 matching 7 bases. Sample: peripheral blood. The TCR sequence derives from a human donor with active COVID-19. The donor label of this sample is uncertain. The CDR3 region is CASSPVGGSGNIQYF. The CDR3 DNA reads as TGTGCCAGCAGCCCCGTAGGGGGCTCGGGAAACATTCAGTACTTC.